This note documents a single TCR beta chain sequence. Profiled with immunoSEQ multiplex PCR; TCRdb holds only in-frame clones, not every one. The profile covers 310,000 or so clones, with around 89% appearing a single time and roughly 8.9% taken by the ten largest. This specimen belongs to a study of blood T cell repertoires in COVID-19. The germline V gene encodes CDR1 SGHNT and CDR2 YENEEA. V lost 1 base and J lost 0; bases outside the gene matches: 3. This CDR3 spans 16 amino acids. Across roughly 25 US areas, participants ranged in age from about 18 to 89 years. The chain combines TRBV11-3 with TRBJ2-7; TRBD1 aligns across 10 bases. The source material was PBMCs or T cells enriched from blood (not recorded which). This clonotype originated in a woman aged 40 to 50 who had recovered from COVID-19. CDR3 amino acids: CASSLAGTGVSYEQYF. The CDR3, as DNA: TGTGCCAGCAGCTTAGCCGGGACAGGGGTCTCCTACGAGCAGTACTTC.